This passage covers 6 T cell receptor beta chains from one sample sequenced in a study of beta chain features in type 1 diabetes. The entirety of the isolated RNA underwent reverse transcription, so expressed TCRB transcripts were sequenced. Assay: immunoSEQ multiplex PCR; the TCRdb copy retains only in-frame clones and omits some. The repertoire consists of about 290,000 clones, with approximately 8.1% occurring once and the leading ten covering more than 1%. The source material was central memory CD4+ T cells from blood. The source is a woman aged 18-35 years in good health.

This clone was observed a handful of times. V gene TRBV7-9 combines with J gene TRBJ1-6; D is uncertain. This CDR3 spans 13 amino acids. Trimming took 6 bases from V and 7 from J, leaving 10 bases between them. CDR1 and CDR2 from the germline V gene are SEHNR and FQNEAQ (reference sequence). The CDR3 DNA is TGTGCCAGCAGAAGTGACGCAAATTCACCCCTCCACTTT. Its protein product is CASRSDANSPLHF.

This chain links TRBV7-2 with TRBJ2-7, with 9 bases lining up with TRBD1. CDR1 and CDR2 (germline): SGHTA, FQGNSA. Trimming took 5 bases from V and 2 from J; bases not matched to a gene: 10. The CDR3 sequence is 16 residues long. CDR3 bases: TGTGCCAGCAGCCTGGGCTCCGGGACAGGGACCTACGAGCAGTACTTC. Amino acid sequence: CASSLGSGTGTYEQYF.

CDR3 in amino acids: CASATGTGQETQYF. The CDR3 DNA reads as TGTGCCAGCGCAACAGGGACTGGCCAAGAGACCCAGTACTTC. This chain links TRBV18 with TRBJ2-5; possibly TRBD1 or TRBD2 for D (6 bases each). The V end was cut by 8 bases, the J end by 1 base, with 14 bases between. This CDR3 is built from 14 residues. Germline-derived CDR1 and CDR2 are KGHSH and LQKENI.

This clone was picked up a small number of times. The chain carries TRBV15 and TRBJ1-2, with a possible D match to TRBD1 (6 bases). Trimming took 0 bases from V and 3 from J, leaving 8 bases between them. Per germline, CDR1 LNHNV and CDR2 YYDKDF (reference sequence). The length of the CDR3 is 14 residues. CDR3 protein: CATSREQGHYGYTF. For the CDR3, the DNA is TGTGCCACCAGCAGAGAACAGGGCCACTATGGCTACACCTTC.

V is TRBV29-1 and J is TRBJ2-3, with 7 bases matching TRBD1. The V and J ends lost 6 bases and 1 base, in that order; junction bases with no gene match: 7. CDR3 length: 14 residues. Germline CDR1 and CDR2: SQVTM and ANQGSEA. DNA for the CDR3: TGCAGCGTCGGGACAGATTTGGGCACAGATACGCAGTATTTT. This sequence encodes CSVGTDLGTDTQYF.

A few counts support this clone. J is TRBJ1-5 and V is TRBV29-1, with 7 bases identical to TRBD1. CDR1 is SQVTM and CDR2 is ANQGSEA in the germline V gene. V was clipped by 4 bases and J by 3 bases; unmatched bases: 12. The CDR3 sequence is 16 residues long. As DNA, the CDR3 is TGCAGCGTTGTGATCCCAGGGGGAGTCTTCAATCAGCCCCAGCATTTT. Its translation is CSVVIPGGVFNQPQHF.